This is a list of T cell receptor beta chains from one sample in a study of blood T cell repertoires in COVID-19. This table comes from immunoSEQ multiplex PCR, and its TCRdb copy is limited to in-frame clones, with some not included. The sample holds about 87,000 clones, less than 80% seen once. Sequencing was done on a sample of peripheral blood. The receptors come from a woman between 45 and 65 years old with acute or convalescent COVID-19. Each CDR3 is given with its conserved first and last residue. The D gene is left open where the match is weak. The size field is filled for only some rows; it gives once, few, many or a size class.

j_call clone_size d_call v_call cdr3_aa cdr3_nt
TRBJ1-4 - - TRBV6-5 CASTLMRADEKLFF TGTGCCAGCACCCTAATGAGGGCGGATGAAAAACTGTTTTTT
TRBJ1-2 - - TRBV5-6 CASADSTSNYGYTF TGTGCCTCCGCGGACAGTACTTCTAACTATGGCTACACCTTC
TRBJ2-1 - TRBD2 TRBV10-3 CAISDSVLAGGPNNEQFF TGTGCCATCAGTGATTCCGTCCTAGCGGGGGGGCCGAACAATGAGCAGTTCTTC
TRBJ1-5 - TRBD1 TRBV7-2 CASSFRLWTGRENQPQHF TGTGCCAGCAGCTTCCGACTCTGGACAGGGCGCGAGAATCAGCCCCAGCATTTT
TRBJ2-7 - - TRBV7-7 CASSLSLSYEQYF TGTGCCAGCAGCTTATCTCTCTCCTACGAGCAGTACTTC
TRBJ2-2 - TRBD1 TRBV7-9 CASSLEQGWTTGELFF TGTGCCAGCAGCTTAGAACAGGGGTGGACCACCGGGGAGCTGTTTTTT
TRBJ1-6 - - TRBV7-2 CASSLVGPYNSPLHF TGTGCCAGCAGCTTAGTCGGTCCCTATAATTCACCCCTCCACTTT
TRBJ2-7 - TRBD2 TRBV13 CASSLTSGGPDAYEQYF TGTGCCAGCAGCCTCACTAGCGGGGGGCCGGACGCGTACGAGCAGTACTTC
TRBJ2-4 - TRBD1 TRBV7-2 CASSLQGSSAIQYF TGTGCCAGCAGCCTACAGGGGTCTTCTGCCATTCAGTACTTC
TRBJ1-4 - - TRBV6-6 CASRQDEKLFF TGTGCCAGCAGGCAGGATGAAAAACTGTTTTTT
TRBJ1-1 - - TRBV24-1 CATPGRRDTEAFF TGTGCCACCCCCGGAAGGCGGGACACTGAAGCTTTCTTT
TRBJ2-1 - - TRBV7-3 CASSLKASSYNEQFF TGTGCCAGCAGCTTAAAAGCGAGCTCCTACAATGAGCAGTTCTTC
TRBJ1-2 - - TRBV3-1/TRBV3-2 CASTPGGYGYTF TGTGCCAGCACACCAGGCGGGTATGGCTACACCTTC
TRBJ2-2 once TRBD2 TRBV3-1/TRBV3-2 CASSPLGLAGTGELFF TGTGCCAGCAGCCCATTGGGACTAGCTGGGACCGGGGAGCTGTTTTTT
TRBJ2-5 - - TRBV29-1 CSVLGGGLETQYF TGCAGCGTTCTAGGCGGGGGCTTAGAGACCCAGTACTTC
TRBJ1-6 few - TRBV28 CASSSFRILHF TGTGCCAGCAGTTCTTTCAGGATCCTCCACTTT
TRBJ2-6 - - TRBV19 CASSILSGANVLTF TGTGCCAGTAGTATCCTCAGTGGGGCCAACGTCCTGACTTTC
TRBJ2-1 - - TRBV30 CAWTSPFGSSYNEQFF TGTGCCTGGACCTCGCCGTTCGGGAGCTCCTACAATGAGCAGTTCTTC
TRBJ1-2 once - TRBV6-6 CASSTGRGGYTF TGTGCCAGCAGTACCGGACGGGGTGGCTACACCTTC
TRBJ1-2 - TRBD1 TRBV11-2 CASSLDRDRVHGYTF TGTGCCAGCAGCTTAGACCGGGACAGGGTGCACGGCTACACCTTC
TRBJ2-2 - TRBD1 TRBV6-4 CASSSTGNGELFF TGTGCCAGCAGTTCGACAGGGAACGGGGAGCTGTTTTTT
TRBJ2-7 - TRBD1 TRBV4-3 CASSQGTGADYEQYF TGCGCCAGCAGCCAAGGGACAGGGGCTGACTACGAGCAGTACTTC
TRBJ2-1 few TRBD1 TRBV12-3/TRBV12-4 CASSFDRGDEQFF TGTGCCAGCAGTTTCGACAGGGGTGATGAGCAGTTCTTC
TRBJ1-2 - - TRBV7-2 CASSYQAMGEYGYTF TGTGCCAGCAGCTACCAAGCTATGGGAGAGTATGGCTACACCTTC
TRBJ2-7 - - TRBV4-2 CASSQDALLREQYF TGTGCCAGCAGCCAAGATGCCCTTCTACGGGAGCAGTACTTC
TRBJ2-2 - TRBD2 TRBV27 CASSLGTSGDTGELFF TGTGCCAGCAGTCTCGGGACTAGCGGTGACACCGGGGAGCTGTTTTTT
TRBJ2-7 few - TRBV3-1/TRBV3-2 CASSQAWSYSYEQYF TGTGCCAGCAGCCAAGCTTGGAGTTACTCCTACGAGCAGTACTTC
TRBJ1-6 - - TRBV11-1 CASSLANREISPLHF TGTGCCAGCAGCTTAGCAAACAGGGAGATCTCACCCCTCCACTTT
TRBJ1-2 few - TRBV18 CASSPRAGHNGYTF TGTGCCAGCTCACCTCGGGCAGGACATAATGGCTACACCTTC
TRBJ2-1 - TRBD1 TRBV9 CASSADGTGHNEQFF TGTGCCAGCAGCGCCGATGGGACAGGGCACAATGAGCAGTTCTTC
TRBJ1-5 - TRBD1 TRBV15 CATSVRTGGDQPQHF TGTGCCACCAGCGTTCGGACAGGGGGCGATCAGCCCCAGCATTTT
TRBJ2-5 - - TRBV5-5 CASRARQQSQETQYF TGTGCCAGCAGAGCTCGACAGCAATCCCAAGAGACCCAGTACTTC
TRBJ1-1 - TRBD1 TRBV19 CASTPTGRPEAFF TGTGCCAGTACCCCGACAGGGCGGCCTGAAGCTTTCTTT
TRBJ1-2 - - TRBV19 CASSMSINYGYTF TGTGCCAGTAGTATGTCCATTAACTATGGCTACACCTTC
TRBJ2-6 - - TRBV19 CASRQAGANVLTF TGTGCCAGCAGACAGGCTGGGGCCAACGTCCTGACTTTC
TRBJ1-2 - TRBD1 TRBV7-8 CASSLRVTGDGYTF TGTGCCAGCAGCCTACGAGTGACAGGGGACGGCTACACCTTC
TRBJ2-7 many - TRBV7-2 CASSLVLTNYEQYF TGTGCCAGCAGCTTAGTCCTAACCAACTACGAGCAGTACTTC
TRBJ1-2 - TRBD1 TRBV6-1 CASSGRRDSLNYGYTF TGTGCCAGCAGTGGGAGGAGGGACAGCTTAAACTATGGCTACACCTTC
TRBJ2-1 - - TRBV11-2 CASSLDKRTENNEQFF TGTGCCAGCAGCTTAGATAAAAGGACAGAAAACAATGAGCAGTTCTTC
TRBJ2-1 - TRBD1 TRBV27 CASRDRARNEQFF TGTGCCAGCCGGGACAGGGCCCGCAATGAGCAGTTCTTC
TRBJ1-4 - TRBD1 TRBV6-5 CASGQDRGREKLFF TGTGCCAGCGGACAGGACAGGGGGCGAGAAAAACTGTTTTTT
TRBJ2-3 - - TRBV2 CASSDRGGATDTQYF TGTGCCAGCAGTGATAGGGGGGGGGCAACAGATACGCAGTATTTT
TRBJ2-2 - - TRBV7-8 CASSLWRGTNTGELFF TGTGCCAGCAGCTTATGGCGGGGCACGAACACCGGGGAGCTGTTTTTT